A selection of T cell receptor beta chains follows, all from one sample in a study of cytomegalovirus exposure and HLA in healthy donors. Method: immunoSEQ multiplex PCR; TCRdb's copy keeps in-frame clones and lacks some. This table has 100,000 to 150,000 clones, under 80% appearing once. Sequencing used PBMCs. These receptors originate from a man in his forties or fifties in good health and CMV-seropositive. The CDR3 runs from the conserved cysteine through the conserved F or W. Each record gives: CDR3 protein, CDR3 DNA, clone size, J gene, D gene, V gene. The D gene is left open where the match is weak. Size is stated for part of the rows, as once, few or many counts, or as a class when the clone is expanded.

CASSLRQGTYEQYF | TGTGCCAGCAGTTTACGGCAGGGGACATACGAGCAGTACTTC | . | TRBJ2-7 | . | TRBV28
CASSLARAGELFF | TGTGCCAGCAGCTTAGCGCGGGCCGGGGAGCTGTTTTTT | once | TRBJ2-2 | . | TRBV7-2
CASSGQGYTDTQYF | TGTGCCAGCAGCGGACAGGGGTACACAGATACGCAGTATTTT | . | TRBJ2-3 | TRBD1 | TRBV9
CASSQQGQSSNQPQHF | TGTGCCAGCAGCCAGCAAGGACAGTCGAGCAATCAGCCCCAGCATTTT | . | TRBJ1-5 | . | TRBV14
CASSIGLAGAPNTGELFF | TGTGCCAGCAGTATCGGGCTAGCGGGGGCTCCGAACACCGGGGAGCTGTTTTTT | . | TRBJ2-2 | TRBD2 | TRBV2
CVSSARQGSNSPLHF | TGTGTCAGCAGCGCCAGACAGGGGTCAAATTCACCCCTCCACTTT | . | TRBJ1-6 | TRBD1 | TRBV9
CASSLSSSTDTQYF | TGTGCCAGCAGCTTGTCATCCAGCACAGATACGCAGTATTTT | . | TRBJ2-3 | . | TRBV11-2
CASSSKQGIGTEAFF | TGCGCCAGCAGCTCAAAACAGGGAATCGGGACTGAAGCTTTCTTT | . | TRBJ1-1 | . | TRBV5-1
CASNLQPGSYEQYF | TGTGCCAGCAACTTACAACCGGGGTCCTACGAGCAGTACTTC | few | TRBJ2-7 | . | TRBV6-1
CASSLAQISYEQYF | TGTGCCAGCAGCTTAGCACAGATCAGCTACGAGCAGTACTTC | . | TRBJ2-7 | . | TRBV7-9
CASWTGSFHGYTF | TGTGCCAGCTGGACAGGGAGCTTCCATGGCTACACCTTC | . | TRBJ1-2 | TRBD1 | TRBV19
CASRGGDTDTQYF | TGCGCCAGCCGTGGCGGGGACACAGATACGCAGTATTTT | . | TRBJ2-3 | . | TRBV5-1
CSVEGSWRGRTSDTQYF | TGCAGCGTTGAAGGTTCTTGGAGGGGGCGAACCTCGGATACGCAGTATTTT | . | TRBJ2-3 | . | TRBV29-1
CASRFGQGTDTQYF | TGTGCCAGCAGATTCGGACAGGGTACAGATACGCAGTATTTT | once | TRBJ2-3 | TRBD1 | TRBV7-2
CASSHDWTGSSGNQPQHF | TGTGCCAGCAGCCATGATTGGACAGGGTCTTCTGGCAATCAGCCCCAGCATTTT | few | TRBJ1-5 | TRBD1 | TRBV4-2
CASSYSGTGLSYEQYF | TGTGCCAGCAGTTACTCCGGGACAGGGCTCTCCTACGAGCAGTACTTC | . | TRBJ2-7 | TRBD1 | TRBV6-5
CASSAGGSGGDEQFF | TGTGCCAGCAGCGCCGGGGGTAGCGGGGGGGATGAGCAGTTCTTC | . | TRBJ2-1 | TRBD2 | TRBV7-2
CASSARRTGLNTEAFF | TGTGCCAGCAGTGCCCGACGGACAGGGTTGAACACTGAAGCTTTCTTT | . | TRBJ1-1 | TRBD1 | TRBV25-1
CASSQTGVYGYTF | TGTGCCAGCAGTCAGACAGGGGTCTATGGCTACACCTTC | few | TRBJ1-2 | TRBD1 | TRBV6-6
CASSLGTENSPLHF | TGTGCCAGCAGCTTAGGGACAGAAAATTCACCCCTCCACTTT | few | TRBJ1-6 | . | TRBV11-2
CSVDGTLYQETQYF | TGCAGCGTTGATGGGACACTGTACCAAGAGACCCAGTACTTC | . | TRBJ2-5 | . | TRBV29-1
CASSLRLASYNEQFF | TGTGCCAGCAGTTTAAGACTAGCATCCTACAATGAGCAGTTCTTC | . | TRBJ2-1 | TRBD2 | TRBV27
CASSPGTSVADTQYF | TGCGCCAGCAGCCCCGGGACTAGCGTTGCGGATACGCAGTATTTT | once | TRBJ2-3 | TRBD2 | TRBV5-1
CASSSQTGGASEQYF | TGCGCCAGCAGCTCACAGACAGGGGGTGCCTCAGAGCAGTACTTC | . | TRBJ2-7 | TRBD1 | TRBV5-1
CASSLPVTDTQYF | TGCGCCAGCAGCTTGCCGGTCACAGATACGCAGTATTTT | few | TRBJ2-3 | . | TRBV5-1
CASSLAPDRPREQYF | TGTGCCAGCAGCTTAGCCCCCGACAGGCCTAGGGAGCAGTACTTC | . | TRBJ2-7 | . | TRBV11-2
CASSLAGGNPETQYF | TGTGCCAGCAGCTTGGCGGGCGGGAACCCGGAGACCCAGTACTTC | . | TRBJ2-5 | . | TRBV5-4